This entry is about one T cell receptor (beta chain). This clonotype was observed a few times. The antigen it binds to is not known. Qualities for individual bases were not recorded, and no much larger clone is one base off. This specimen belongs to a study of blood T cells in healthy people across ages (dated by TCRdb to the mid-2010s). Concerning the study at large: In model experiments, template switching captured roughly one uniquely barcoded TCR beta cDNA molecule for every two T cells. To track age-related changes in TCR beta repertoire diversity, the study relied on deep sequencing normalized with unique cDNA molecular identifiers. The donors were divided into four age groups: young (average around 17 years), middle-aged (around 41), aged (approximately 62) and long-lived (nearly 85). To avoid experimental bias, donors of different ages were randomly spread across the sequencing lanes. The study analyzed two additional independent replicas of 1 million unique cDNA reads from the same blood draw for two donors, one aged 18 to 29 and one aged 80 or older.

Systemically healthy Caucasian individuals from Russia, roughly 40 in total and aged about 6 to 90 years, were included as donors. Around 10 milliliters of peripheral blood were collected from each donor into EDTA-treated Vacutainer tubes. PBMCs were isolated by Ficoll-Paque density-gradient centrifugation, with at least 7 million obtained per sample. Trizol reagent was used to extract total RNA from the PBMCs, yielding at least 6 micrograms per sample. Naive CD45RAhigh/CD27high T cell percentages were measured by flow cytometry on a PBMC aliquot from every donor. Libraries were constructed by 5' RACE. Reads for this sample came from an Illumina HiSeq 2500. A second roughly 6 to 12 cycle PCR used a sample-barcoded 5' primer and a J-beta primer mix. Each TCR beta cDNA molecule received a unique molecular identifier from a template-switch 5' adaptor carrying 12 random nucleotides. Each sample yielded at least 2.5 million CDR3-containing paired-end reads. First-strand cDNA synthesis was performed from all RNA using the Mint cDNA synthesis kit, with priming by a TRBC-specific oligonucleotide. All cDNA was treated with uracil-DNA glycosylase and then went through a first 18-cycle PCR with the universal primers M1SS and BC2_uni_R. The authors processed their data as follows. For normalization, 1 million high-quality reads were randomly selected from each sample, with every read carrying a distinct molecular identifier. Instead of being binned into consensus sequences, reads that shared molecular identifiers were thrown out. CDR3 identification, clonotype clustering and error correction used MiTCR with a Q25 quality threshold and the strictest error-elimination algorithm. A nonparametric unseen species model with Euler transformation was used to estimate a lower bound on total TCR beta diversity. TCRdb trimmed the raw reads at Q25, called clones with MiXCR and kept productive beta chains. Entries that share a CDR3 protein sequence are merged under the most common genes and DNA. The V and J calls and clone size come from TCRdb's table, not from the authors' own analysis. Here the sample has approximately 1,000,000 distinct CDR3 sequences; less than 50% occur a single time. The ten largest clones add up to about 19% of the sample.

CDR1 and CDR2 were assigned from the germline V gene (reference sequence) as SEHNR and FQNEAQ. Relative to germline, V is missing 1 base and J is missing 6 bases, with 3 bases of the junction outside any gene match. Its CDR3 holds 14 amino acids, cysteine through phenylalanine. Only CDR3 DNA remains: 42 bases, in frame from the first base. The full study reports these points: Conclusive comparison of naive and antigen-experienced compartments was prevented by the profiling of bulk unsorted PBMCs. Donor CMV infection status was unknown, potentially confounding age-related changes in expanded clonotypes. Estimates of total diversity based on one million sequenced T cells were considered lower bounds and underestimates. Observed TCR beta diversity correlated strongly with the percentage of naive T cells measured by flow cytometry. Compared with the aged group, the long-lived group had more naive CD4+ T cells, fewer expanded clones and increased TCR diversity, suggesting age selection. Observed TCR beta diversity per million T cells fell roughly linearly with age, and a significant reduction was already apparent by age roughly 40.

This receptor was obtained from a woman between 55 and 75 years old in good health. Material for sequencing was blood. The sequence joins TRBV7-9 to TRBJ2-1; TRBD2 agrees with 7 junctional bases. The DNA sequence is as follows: TGTGCCAGCAGCTTAGGGACTAGACCCAATGAGCAGTTCTTC. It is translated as CASSLGTRPNEQFF.